This is a list of T cell receptor beta chains from one sample in a study of identical twins. MiXCR was run by TCRdb on the 5' RACE reads, yielding one entry per CDR3 protein. The profile shows just under 650,000 distinct CDR3 sequences, around 7.5% of them singletons. These sequences were also reported in another study, on yellow fever vaccine responses in identical twins.

The specimen was PBMCs. These receptors were obtained from a woman aged 18-35 years in good health. CDR3s include the opening cysteine and the closing phenylalanine or tryptophan. D genes are given only for firm matches. Not every row has a clone size; where given, it reads once, few, many or a size class.

D	length	size	J	V	CDR3	DNA
.	14	.	TRBJ2-1	TRBV11-3	CASSLEGIGDEQFF	TGTGCCAGCAGCTTAGAGGGAATAGGAGATGAGCAGTTCTTC
TRBD1	14	.	TRBJ2-2	TRBV20-1	CSAREQGGTGELFF	TGCAGTGCTAGAGAACAGGGGGGTACCGGGGAGCTGTTTTTT
.	14	few	TRBJ2-5	TRBV12-3/TRBV12-4	CASSLGGWGETQYF	TGTGCCAGCAGTTTAGGTGGCTGGGGGGAGACCCAGTACTTC
.	12	.	TRBJ1-5	TRBV20-1	CSAQRTGQPQHF	TGCAGTGCCCAGAGGACGGGTCAGCCCCAGCATTTT
.	16	few	TRBJ2-3	TRBV19	CASSTTGTFGTDTQYF	TGTGCCAGTAGTACTACAGGGACCTTCGGCACAGATACGCAGTATTTT
.	13	once	TRBJ1-2	TRBV7-9	CASSPIQGYGYTF	TGTGCCAGCAGCCCGATACAGGGTTATGGCTACACCTTC
TRBD2	15	.	TRBJ2-1	TRBV25-1	CASSVSGTMNNEQFF	TGTGCCAGCAGTGTCTCCGGGACTATGAACAATGAGCAGTTCTTC
.	15	.	TRBJ2-1	TRBV9	CASSVAVISYNEQFF	TGTGCCAGCAGCGTAGCGGTGATCTCCTACAATGAGCAGTTCTTC
.	17	.	TRBJ2-1	TRBV28	CASSFLGIQGPNNEQFF	TGTGCCAGCAGTTTTCTAGGGATTCAAGGGCCTAACAATGAGCAGTTCTTC
TRBD1	15	.	TRBJ2-2	TRBV20-1	CSAKGGQGNTGELFF	TGCAGTGCTAAGGGGGGACAGGGGAACACCGGGGAGCTGTTTTTT
.	17	.	TRBJ1-6	TRBV3-1	CASSQDVPRNAKSPLHF	TGTGCCAGCAGCCAAGATGTCCCCCGGAATGCGAAATCACCCCTCCACTTT
.	12	.	TRBJ2-7	TRBV20-1	CSAREGVYEQYF	TGCAGTGCTAGAGAAGGAGTATACGAGCAGTACTTC
.	17	few	TRBJ1-1	TRBV6-5	CASSYAAGRFGNTEAFF	TGTGCCAGCAGTTACGCGGCAGGGCGGTTTGGGAACACTGAAGCTTTCTTT
.	17	.	TRBJ2-6	TRBV10-3	CAISGTHYLSGANVLTF	TGTGCCATCAGCGGGACACACTACCTCTCTGGGGCCAACGTCCTGACTTTC
TRBD1	15	many	TRBJ1-1	TRBV5-1	CASSPRTGSDTEAFF	TGCGCCAGCAGCCCAAGGACAGGGTCGGACACTGAAGCTTTCTTT
.	14	.	TRBJ2-1	TRBV6-2/TRBV6-3	CASSEVVRVNEQFF	TGTGCCAGCAGCGAAGTGGTCAGGGTAAATGAGCAGTTCTTC
.	19	few	TRBJ2-6	TRBV28	CASSLFWTETSSGANVLTF	TGTGCCAGCAGTTTATTTTGGACAGAAACAAGCTCTGGGGCCAACGTCCTGACTTTC
TRBD1	15	many	TRBJ2-1	TRBV20-1	CSAPGRDRGYNEQFF	TGCAGTGCGCCCGGGAGGGACAGGGGATACAATGAGCAGTTCTTC
.	18	.	TRBJ2-3	TRBV11-2	CASSLISGWGASTDTQYF	TGTGCCAGCAGCTTAATTAGCGGCTGGGGGGCTAGCACAGATACGCAGTATTTT
.	15	few	TRBJ2-5	TRBV9	CASSGGRRPLETQYF	TGTGCCAGCAGCGGGGGCAGGAGGCCCCTGGAGACCCAGTACTTC
TRBD2	18	.	TRBJ2-1	TRBV7-8	CASSLAGASGRSYNEQFF	TGTGCCAGCAGCTTAGCTGGGGCTAGCGGACGCTCCTACAATGAGCAGTTCTTC
.	14	.	TRBJ1-6	TRBV6-2/TRBV6-3	CASSYAGENSPLHF	TGTGCCAGCAGTTACGCAGGGGAGAATTCACCCCTCCACTTT
TRBD1	13	many	TRBJ2-1	TRBV5-1	CAEERQGNNEQFF	TGCGCCGAGGAAAGACAGGGCAACAATGAGCAGTTCTTC
TRBD2	15	many	TRBJ2-1	TRBV14	CASSQWDGRMVGTIF	TGTGCCAGCAGCCAATGGGACGGGAGAATGGTAGGGACTATCTTC
.	12	.	TRBJ2-1	TRBV20-1	CSVRGYGNEQFF	TGCAGTGTACGTGGGTACGGGAATGAGCAGTTCTTC
TRBD2	13	few	TRBJ2-1	TRBV6-1	CASRREVWNEQFF	TGTGCCAGCAGGCGGGAGGTCTGGAATGAGCAGTTCTTC
.	13	many	TRBJ2-1	TRBV28	CASSLFSTNEQFF	TGTGCCAGCAGTTTATTTAGCACGAATGAGCAGTTCTTC
.	19	many	TRBJ2-1	TRBV25-1	CASSAKATGLPSSYNEQFF	TGTGCCAGCAGTGCTAAGGCGACGGGACTTCCGAGCTCCTACAATGAGCAGTTCTTC
.	13	.	TRBJ2-5	TRBV7-9	CASSRTSQETQYF	TGTGCCAGCAGCCGGACCTCCCAAGAGACCCAGTACTTC
.	15	.	TRBJ2-7	TRBV6-1	CASSEGETLAYEQYF	TGTGCCAGCAGTGAAGGGGAGACACTCGCCTACGAGCAGTACTTC
.	12	many	TRBJ2-3	TRBV7-9	CASSLGGDKQYF	TGTGCCAGCAGCTTAGGAGGGGATAAGCAGTATTTT
TRBD2	13	few	TRBJ2-7	TRBV7-9	CASNDREVDEQYF	TGTGCCAGCAATGACCGGGAGGTAGACGAGCAGTACTTC
.	13	.	TRBJ1-1	TRBV21-1	CASRWGMNTEAFF	TGTGCCAGCAGGTGGGGAATGAACACTGAAGCTTTCTTT
.	13	few	TRBJ2-7	TRBV29-1	CSVGQVSSYEQYF	TGCAGCGTTGGACAGGTTAGCTCCTACGAGCAGTACTTC
.	13	many	TRBJ1-1	TRBV29-1	CSVVVGSSTEAFF	TGCAGCGTTGTTGTTGGGAGTAGCACTGAAGCTTTCTTT
.	15	few	TRBJ2-1	TRBV5-6	CASSFEGISWDEQFF	TGTGCCAGCAGCTTCGAAGGGATAAGTTGGGATGAGCAGTTCTTC
.	15	many	TRBJ2-7	TRBV3-1	CASSRGLDVKYEQYF	TGTGCCAGCAGCCGAGGATTAGATGTCAAGTACGAGCAGTACTTC
.	11	.	TRBJ2-7	TRBV25-1	CASSELNEQYF	TGTGCCAGCAGTGAATTGAACGAGCAGTACTTC
TRBD1	18	.	TRBJ1-5	TRBV12-3/TRBV12-4	CASSLEGGQGYSNQPQHF	TGTGCCAGCAGTTTAGAGGGGGGACAGGGGTATAGCAATCAGCCCCAGCATTTT
.	12	.	TRBJ1-2	TRBV5-1	CASSDANYGYTF	TGCGCCAGCAGCGACGCCAACTATGGCTACACCTTC
.	15	.	TRBJ2-3	TRBV7-6	CASSTAGAHTDTQYF	TGTGCCAGCAGCACCGCAGGAGCACACACAGATACGCAGTATTTT
.	16	few	TRBJ2-7	TRBV5-1	CASSSGGDQGIYEQYF	TGCGCCAGCAGCTCCGGAGGGGACCAGGGGATCTACGAGCAGTACTTC
TRBD2	16	few	TRBJ2-5	TRBV7-3	CASSETGTSGIGTQYF	TGTGCCAGCAGCGAAACCGGGACTAGCGGGATAGGGACCCAGTACTTC
TRBD2	20	.	TRBJ2-1	TRBV10-3	CAISESFGKQGTSGKYEQFF	TGTGCCATCAGTGAGTCGTTTGGGAAACAGGGGACTAGCGGGAAGTATGAGCAGTTCTTC
.	14	.	TRBJ2-5	TRBV20-1	CSASGTANQETQYF	TGCAGTGCGAGTGGGACCGCGAACCAAGAGACCCAGTACTTC
TRBD2	14	.	TRBJ2-2	TRBV9	CASSPQAGGGELFF	TGTGCCAGCAGCCCCCAGGCGGGGGGCGGGGAGCTGTTTTTT
.	15	.	TRBJ2-5	TRBV20-1	CSARDYQGQASAQYF	TGCAGTGCTAGAGATTATCAGGGCCAGGCCTCGGCCCAGTACTTC
.	14	few	TRBJ2-2	TRBV6-4	CASSDFSNTGELFF	TGTGCCAGCAGTGACTTTTCGAACACCGGGGAGCTGTTTTTT
TRBD1	14	many	TRBJ1-5	TRBV3-1	CASSTQGAGQPQHF	TGTGCCAGCAGTACACAGGGGGCTGGACAGCCCCAGCATTTT
TRBD1	15	many	TRBJ2-5	TRBV14	CASSRTGELQETQYF	TGTGCCAGCAGCCGGACAGGCGAACTCCAAGAGACCCAGTACTTC
TRBD2	15	.	TRBJ2-1	TRBV7-3	CASSSGLARYNEQFF	TGTGCCAGCAGCTCGGGACTAGCGAGGTACAATGAGCAGTTCTTC
.	16	.	TRBJ2-3	TRBV5-1	CASSLGGSTVADTQYF	TGCGCCAGCAGCTTGGGTGGGTCCACAGTCGCAGATACGCAGTATTTT
TRBD2	15	few	TRBJ2-7	TRBV10-3	CAISEREGRVDEQYF	TGTGCCATCAGTGAGCGGGAGGGCCGTGTCGACGAGCAGTACTTC
TRBD2	21	few	TRBJ2-3	TRBV4-1	CASSQARLGPREFEVTDTQYF	TGCGCCAGCAGCCAAGCCCGACTGGGACCGCGGGAGTTTGAAGTGACAGATACGCAGTATTTT
.	16	many	TRBJ1-5	TRBV5-1	CASSKGPRVSNQPQHF	TGCGCCAGCAGCAAGGGCCCCAGGGTTAGCAATCAGCCCCAGCATTTT
.	16	few	TRBJ2-7	TRBV5-1	CASSREISNPSYEQYF	TGCGCCAGCAGCCGCGAAATTTCAAACCCTTCCTACGAGCAGTACTTC
.	15	.	TRBJ2-1	TRBV4-2	CASSQDPFWINEQFF	TGTGCCAGCAGCCAAGATCCATTCTGGATCAATGAGCAGTTCTTC
.	15	.	TRBJ2-2	TRBV12-3/TRBV12-4	CASWGGAKNTGELFF	TGTGCCAGCTGGGGGGGGGCTAAGAACACCGGGGAGCTGTTTTTT
TRBD2	12	many	TRBJ2-7	TRBV12-3/TRBV12-4	CASSQTSGEQYF	TGTGCCAGCAGCCAGACTAGCGGCGAGCAGTACTTC
.	17	many	TRBJ2-2	TRBV7-8	CASSQPRDGSWTGELFF	TGTGCCAGCAGCCAGCCCCGGGACGGCTCTTGGACCGGGGAGCTGTTTTTT